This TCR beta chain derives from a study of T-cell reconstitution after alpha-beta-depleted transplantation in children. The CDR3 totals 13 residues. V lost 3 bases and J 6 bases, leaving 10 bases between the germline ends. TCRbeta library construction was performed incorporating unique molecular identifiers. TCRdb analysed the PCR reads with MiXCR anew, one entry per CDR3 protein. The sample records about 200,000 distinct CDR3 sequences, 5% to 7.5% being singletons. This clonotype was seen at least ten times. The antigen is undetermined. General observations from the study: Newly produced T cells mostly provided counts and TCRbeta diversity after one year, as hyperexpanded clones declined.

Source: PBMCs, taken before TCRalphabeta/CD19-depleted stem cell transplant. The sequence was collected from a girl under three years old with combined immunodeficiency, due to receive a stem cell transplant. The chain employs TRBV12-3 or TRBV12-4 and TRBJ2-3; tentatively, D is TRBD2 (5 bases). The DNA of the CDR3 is TGTGCCAGCAGTTTCGGGATCGAGGATACGCAGTATTTT. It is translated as CASSFGIEDTQYF.